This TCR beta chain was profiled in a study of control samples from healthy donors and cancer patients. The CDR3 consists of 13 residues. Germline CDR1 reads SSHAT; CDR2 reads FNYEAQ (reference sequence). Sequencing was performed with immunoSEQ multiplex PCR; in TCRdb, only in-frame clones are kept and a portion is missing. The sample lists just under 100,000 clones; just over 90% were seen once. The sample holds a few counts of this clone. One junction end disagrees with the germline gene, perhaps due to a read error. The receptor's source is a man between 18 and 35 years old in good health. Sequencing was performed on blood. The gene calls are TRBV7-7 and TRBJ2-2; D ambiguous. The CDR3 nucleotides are TGTGCTAGCAGCCCGACTTTGACCGGGGAGCTGTTTTTT. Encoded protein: CASSPTLTGELFF.